The 14 T cell receptor beta chains listed next were all sequenced from one sample in a study of OX40 agonist ivuxolimab in advanced cancers. Profiled with immunoSEQ multiplex PCR; TCRdb holds only in-frame clones, not every one. The sample has about 50,000 clones; approximately 90% are singletons. The sample was CD4+ or CD8+ T cells sorted from blood, taken in a trial of the OX40 agonist ivuxolimab. The source of these receptors is an adult with an advanced solid tumor such as melanoma, head and neck, liver or kidney cancer.

This rearrangement joins TRBV6-6 to TRBJ1-6; D not resolved. Germline V gives CDR1 MNHNY, CDR2 SVGAGI (reference sequence). Trimming removed 8 bases from V and 10 bases from J, with 12 bases in between. The CDR3 is 12 amino acids. CDR3 sequence reads: CASGLGDSPLHF. CDR3 coding DNA: TGTGCCAGCGGACTAGGAGACTCACCCCTCCACTTT.

This clone has just one count. Other nucleotide sequences in the sample specify the same CDR3. This chain uses TRBV27 with TRBJ1-1; no reliable D call. CDR3 length: 14 residues. The germline V and J ends were trimmed by 5 bases and 1 base, with 11 bases remaining between them. Germline lookup yields CDR1 MNHEY and CDR2 SMNVEV (reference sequence). As DNA, the CDR3 is TGTGCCAGCAGTCCCCGGGGTAAGAACACTGAAGCTTTCTTT. This translates into CASSPRGKNTEAFF.

The chain combines TRBV6-1 with TRBJ1-2, with 9 nucleotides matching TRBD1. The germline CDR1 and CDR2 sequences are MNHNS and SASEGT. This CDR3 region has 14 residues. The V gene end was trimmed by 6 bases and the J gene end by 3 bases; junction bases not matched to a gene: 5. Here the CDR3 reads CASRGTGFYYGYTF. For the CDR3, the DNA is TGTGCCAGCAGGGGGACAGGGTTTTACTATGGCTACACCTTC.

The rearrangement links TRBV25-1 to TRBJ1-6; 9 bases align to TRBD1. The germline V gene encodes CDR1 MGHDK and CDR2 SYGVNS. This CDR3 is built from 13 residues. V gave up 6 bases and J gave up 6 bases; unmatched junction bases: 0. This CDR3 is CASRTGGNSPLHF. In nucleotides, the CDR3 is TGTGCCAGCAGGACAGGGGGTAATTCACCCCTCCACTTT.

This rearrangement joins TRBV11-3 to TRBJ2-4; 7 bases are a match to TRBD2. J lost 0 bases, V lost 4 bases, and 15 bases had no gene match. CDR1 is SGHNT and CDR2 is YENEEA in the germline V gene. This CDR3 is 19 amino acids long. CDR3 protein: CASSSLRTGGVSAKNIQYF. CDR3 bases: TGTGCCAGCAGCTCCCTTCGGACGGGGGGAGTCTCAGCCAAAAACATTCAGTACTTC.

This chain links TRBV7-8 with TRBJ2-4; D is undetermined. CDR3 size: 16 residues. Germline V gene sequence: CDR1 SGHVS, CDR2 FQNEAQ. The V and J ends lost 5 bases and 0 bases respectively, with 14 bases between them. Here the CDR3 DNA reads TGTGCCAGCAGCCTCGGGCTCACCTTAGCCAAAAACATTCAGTACTTC. Translated, it gives CASSLGLTLAKNIQYF.

This clone was recorded a few times. The chain couples TRBV7-2 to TRBJ1-1; D is ambiguous. In germline, CDR1 is SGHTA, CDR2 FQGNSA. The CDR3 contains 13 residues. V lost 1 base and J lost 7, with 10 bases in between. CDR3 in amino acids: CASSLGTRSEAFF. CDR3 coding DNA: TGTGCCAGCAGCTTAGGGACCCGCAGTGAAGCTTTCTTT. The whole variable domain, remainder taken from reference TRBV7-2 and TRBJ1-1, is GAGVSQSPSNKVTEKGKDVELRCDPISGHTALYWYRQSLGQGLEFLIYFQGNSAPDKSGLPSDRFSAERTGGSVSTLTIQRTQQEDSAVYLCASSLGTRSEAFFGQGTRLTVV.

This clone came up once. This chain uses TRBV2 with TRBJ1-5; D remains unclear. Germline CDR1 reads SNHLY; CDR2 reads FYNNEI. The CDR3 sequence is 14 residues long. With 4 bases removed from V and 9 bases from J, the gap between germline ends came to 16 bases. CDR3 protein: CASSVDSGWGPQHF. Here the CDR3 DNA reads TGTGCCAGCAGTGTAGACTCTGGCTGGGGGCCCCAGCATTTT.

This rearrangement joins TRBV5-1 to TRBJ2-1; D is undetermined. Germline lookup yields CDR1 SGHRS and CDR2 YFSETQ. The CDR3 runs 13 residues. V was cut by 4 bases and J by 8 bases, with 13 bases left in between. The CDR3 bases are TGCGCCAGCAGCCCGAACCCCTTGGATGAGCAGTTCTTC. Translation gives CASSPNPLDEQFF. Full variable domain (missing parts from reference TRBV5-1 and TRBJ2-1): KAGVTQTPRYLIKTRGQQVTLSCSPISGHRSVSWYQQTPGQGLQFLFEYFSETQRNKGNFPGRFSGRQFSNSRSEMNVSTLELGDSALYLCASSPNPLDEQFFGPGTRLTVL.

J is TRBJ1-5 and V is TRBV21-1. TRBV21-1 is marked as a pseudogene. This CDR3 is 15 amino acids long. CDR3 sequence: CASSKGWIGNQPQHF. CDR3 nucleotide sequence: TGTGCCAGCAGCAAAGGTTGGATAGGTAATCAGCCCCAGCATTTT.

The chain couples TRBV25-1 to TRBJ2-3, with 7 bases identical to TRBD2. Per germline, CDR1 MGHDK and CDR2 SYGVNS. This CDR3 is built from 16 residues. J gave up 0 bases and V 6 bases, and 9 bases lay outside the gene matches. The CDR3 loop reads CASSPRLAGSTDTQYF. The CDR3 nucleotides are TGTGCCAGCAGCCCTAGACTAGCCGGTAGCACAGATACGCAGTATTTT.

The chain carries TRBV19 and TRBJ1-1, with 8 bases identical to TRBD1. Germline V gene sequence: CDR1 LNHDA, CDR2 SQIVND (reference sequence). V trimming: 6 bases; J trimming: 4 bases; junction bases outside the gene matches: 10. The CDR3 covers 15 residues. CDR3 bases: TGTGCCAGTAGGACAGGGGCCGGAGCGAGCACTGAAGCTTTCTTT. It codes for CASRTGAGASTEAFF.

The chain couples TRBV9 to TRBJ2-1; 8 nucleotides align to TRBD2. The CDR3 runs 15 residues. V lost 3 bases to trimming and J lost 4 bases; unmatched junction nucleotides: 6. CDR1 and CDR2 from the germline V gene are SGDLS and YYNGEE. The CDR3 bases are TGTGCCAGCAGCGACACTAGCGGTAAATACAATGAGCAGTTCTTC. Its translation is CASSDTSGKYNEQFF.

This clone was observed a single time. The J gene is TRBJ2-6, the V gene TRBV19; no reliable D call. With 5 bases removed from V and 4 bases from J, the gap between germline ends came to 9 bases. The CDR3 is made up of 14 amino acids. The germline V gene encodes CDR1 LNHDA and CDR2 SQIVND (reference sequence). The CDR3 sequence is CASSLTAGANVLTF. The CDR3 DNA is TGTGCCAGTAGTTTAACGGCAGGGGCCAACGTCCTGACTTTC. Full variable domain (remainder filled in from reference TRBV19 and TRBJ2-6): DGGITQSPKYLFRKEGQNVTLSCEQNLNHDAMYWYRQDPGQGLRLIYYSQIVNDFQKGDIAEGYSVSREKKESFPLTVTSAQKNPTAFYLCASSLTAGANVLTFGAGSRLTVL.